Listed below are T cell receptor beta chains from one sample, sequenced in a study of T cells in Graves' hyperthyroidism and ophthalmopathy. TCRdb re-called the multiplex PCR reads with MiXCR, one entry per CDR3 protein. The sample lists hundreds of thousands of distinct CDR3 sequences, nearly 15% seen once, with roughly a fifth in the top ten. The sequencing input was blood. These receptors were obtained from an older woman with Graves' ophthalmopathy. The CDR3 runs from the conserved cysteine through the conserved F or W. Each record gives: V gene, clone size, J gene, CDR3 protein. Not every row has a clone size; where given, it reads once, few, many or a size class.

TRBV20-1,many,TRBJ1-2,CSAGQGHYGYTF
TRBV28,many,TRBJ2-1,CASSLPVFNEQFF
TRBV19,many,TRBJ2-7,CASSSPGHPPDEQYF
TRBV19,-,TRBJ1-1,CASRRTGFRNTEAFF
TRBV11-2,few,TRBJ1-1,CASSTGLGVNTEAFF
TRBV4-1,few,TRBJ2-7,CASSPIRDSLSYEPYF
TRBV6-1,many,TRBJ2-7,CASSQTSATYEQYF
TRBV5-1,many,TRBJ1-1,CASSLVGGPNTEAFF
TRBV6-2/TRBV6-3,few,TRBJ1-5,CASTPGDSNQPQHF
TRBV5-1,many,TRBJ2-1,CASSLGTGTSVYNEQFF
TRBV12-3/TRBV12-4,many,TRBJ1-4,CASSSGQGPTNEKLFF
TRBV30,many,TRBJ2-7,CAWSIGTGDEQYF
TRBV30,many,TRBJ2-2,CAWSVRGSGELFF
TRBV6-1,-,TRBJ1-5,CASSRGLRNQPQHF
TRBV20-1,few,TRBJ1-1,CSAREGATEAFF
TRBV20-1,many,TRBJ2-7,CSAQGDDYEQYF
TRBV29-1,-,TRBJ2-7,CSVGSFEYEQYF
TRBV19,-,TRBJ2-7,CASSIADRNYEQYF
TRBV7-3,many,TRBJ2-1,CASSLTRGDNEQFF
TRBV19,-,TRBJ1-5,CASSPPGGSGQPQHF
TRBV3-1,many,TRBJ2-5,CASSQAETQYF
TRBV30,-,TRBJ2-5,CAWSVGLAGGQETQYF
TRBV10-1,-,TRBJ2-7,CASSEYRGSSEQYF
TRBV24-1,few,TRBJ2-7,CATSDFGTVPSYEQYF
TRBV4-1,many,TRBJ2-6,CASSQAATHLSGANVLTF
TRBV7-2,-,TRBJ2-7,CASSLAELSEQYF
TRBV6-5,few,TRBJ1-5,CASSYSYRADQPQHF
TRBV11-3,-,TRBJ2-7,CASSLRGGAPGHEQYF
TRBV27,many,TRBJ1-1,CASRKVGTAINTEAFF
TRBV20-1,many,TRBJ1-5,CSAISEGPQHF
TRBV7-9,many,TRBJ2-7,CASSDRPYEQYF
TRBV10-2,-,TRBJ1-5,CASGDRNQPQHF
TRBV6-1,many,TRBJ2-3,CASSRRPDTLTQYF
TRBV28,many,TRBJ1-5,CASSFGTARGNQPQHF
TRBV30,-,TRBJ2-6,CAWSVAGGSGANVLTF
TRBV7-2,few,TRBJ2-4,CASSLAGGPFRENIQYF
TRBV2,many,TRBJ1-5,CASRRYSNQPQHF
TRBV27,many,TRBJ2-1,CASSEGTSGVNEQFF
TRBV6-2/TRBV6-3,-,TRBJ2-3,CAGGGEGTDTQYF
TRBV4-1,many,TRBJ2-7,CASSQGTGTYEQYF
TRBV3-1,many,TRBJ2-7,CASSQDFTLYEQYF